Listed below are T cell receptor beta chains from one sample, sequenced in a study of low-dose radiotherapy and immunotherapy resistance in tumors. TCRdb processed the reads anew with MiXCR; each CDR3 protein has one entry. The repertoire holds about 39,000 distinct CDR3 sequences, with under 25% as singletons. Source: PBMCs, taken after low-dose radiotherapy plus immunotherapy. The receptors derive from a female donor with ovarian cancer. Both conserved end residues are part of each CDR3. D genes are given only for firm matches. Expanded clones are given a class, and other clones once, few, many or no size at all.

j_gene: TRBJ1-2; v_gene: TRBV7-2; d_gene: -; abundance: many; CDR3nt: TGTGCCAGCAGCTCGGGGGGCCGTGGCTACACCTTC; CDR3aa: CASSSGGRGYTF
j_gene: TRBJ1-6; v_gene: TRBV2; d_gene: -; abundance: -; CDR3nt: TGTGCCAGCTCCTCGGGGGACACCCGTAATTCACCCCTCCACTTT; CDR3aa: CASSSGDTRNSPLHF
j_gene: TRBJ2-7; v_gene: TRBV6-1; d_gene: TRBD2; abundance: many; CDR3nt: TGTGCCAGCAGTGAATGGGGGGGCTACGAGCAGTACTTC; CDR3aa: CASSEWGGYEQYF
j_gene: TRBJ2-7; v_gene: TRBV5-8; d_gene: TRBD1; abundance: many; CDR3nt: TGTGCCAGCAGCCCTCCGGGACAGGACATCACCTACGAGCAGTACTTC; CDR3aa: CASSPPGQDITYEQYF
j_gene: TRBJ1-1; v_gene: TRBV29-1; d_gene: -; abundance: many; CDR3nt: TGCAGCGTTGTAGGGTTGGACGGAGCGAACACTGAAGCTTTCTTT; CDR3aa: CSVVGLDGANTEAFF
j_gene: TRBJ1-2; v_gene: TRBV3-1; d_gene: TRBD1; abundance: many; CDR3nt: TGTGCCAGCAGCCAACAGGGGGTTGGTAACTATGGCTACACCTTC; CDR3aa: CASSQQGVGNYGYTF
j_gene: TRBJ1-2; v_gene: TRBV29-1; d_gene: -; abundance: -; CDR3nt: TGCAGCGTTGTCGGGTCCTCTCGAGGCTACACCTTC; CDR3aa: CSVVGSSRGYTF
j_gene: TRBJ2-1; v_gene: TRBV6-2/TRBV6-3; d_gene: -; abundance: many; CDR3nt: TGTGCCAGCAGCGCGGGTCTCCTAACGGGCCATGAGCAGTTCTTC; CDR3aa: CASSAGLLTGHEQFF
j_gene: TRBJ2-7; v_gene: TRBV28; d_gene: -; abundance: many; CDR3nt: TGTGCCAGCAGTTTTTTAACCAGGGACGAGCAGTACTTC; CDR3aa: CASSFLTRDEQYF
j_gene: TRBJ2-3; v_gene: TRBV5-4; d_gene: TRBD2; abundance: few; CDR3nt: TGTGCCAGCAGCGCCGGGACTAGCGGGGCAGATACGCAGTATTTT; CDR3aa: CASSAGTSGADTQYF
j_gene: TRBJ2-2; v_gene: TRBV2; d_gene: -; abundance: many; CDR3nt: TGTGCCAGCAGTTCGGGACGAGCGAACACCGGGGAGCTGTTTTTT; CDR3aa: CASSSGRANTGELFF
j_gene: TRBJ1-4; v_gene: TRBV12-3/TRBV12-4; d_gene: -; abundance: many; CDR3nt: TGTGCCAGCAGTTTTTCGCCCGGACGGATTAATGAAAAACTGTTTTTT; CDR3aa: CASSFSPGRINEKLFF
j_gene: TRBJ2-7; v_gene: TRBV7-9; d_gene: TRBD2; abundance: many; CDR3nt: TGTGCCAGCAGCTTTACTAGCGCGACGGGGGAGCAGTACTTC; CDR3aa: CASSFTSATGEQYF
j_gene: TRBJ2-7; v_gene: TRBV28; d_gene: -; abundance: many; CDR3nt: TGTGCCAGCAGTTCACACTACGAGCAGTACTTC; CDR3aa: CASSSHYEQYF
j_gene: TRBJ2-5; v_gene: TRBV18; d_gene: -; abundance: few; CDR3nt: TGTGCCAGCTCACGCAGTAGCGGTAACCAAGAGACCCAGTACTTC; CDR3aa: CASSRSSGNQETQYF
j_gene: TRBJ1-5; v_gene: TRBV12-5; d_gene: -; abundance: many; CDR3nt: TGTGCTAGTGGTTTGCCCAGAGGGCCCCAGCATTTT; CDR3aa: CASGLPRGPQHF
j_gene: TRBJ2-2; v_gene: TRBV12-3/TRBV12-4; d_gene: TRBD1; abundance: few; CDR3nt: TGTGCCAGCAGTTGGACAGGGAGTAACACCGGGGAGCTGTTTTTT; CDR3aa: CASSWTGSNTGELFF
j_gene: TRBJ2-5; v_gene: TRBV27; d_gene: -; abundance: many; CDR3nt: TGTGCCAGCAGTTTCACGGGACGAGGACTTGACCAAGAGACCCAGTACTTC; CDR3aa: CASSFTGRGLDQETQYF
j_gene: TRBJ1-5; v_gene: TRBV9; d_gene: -; abundance: few; CDR3nt: TGTGCCAGCAGCGTAGGATCCTGGGCCCAGCATTTT; CDR3aa: CASSVGSWAQHF
j_gene: TRBJ2-5; v_gene: TRBV2; d_gene: -; abundance: few; CDR3nt: TGTGCCAGCAGCCTGTCGGGGCTTGAGGGGGAGACCCAGTACTTC; CDR3aa: CASSLSGLEGETQYF
j_gene: TRBJ1-1; v_gene: TRBV28; d_gene: TRBD1; abundance: -; CDR3nt: TGTGCCAGCAGTTTTGGGACAGAGAGGGGCACTGAAGCTTTCTTT; CDR3aa: CASSFGTERGTEAFF
j_gene: TRBJ2-1; v_gene: TRBV6-6; d_gene: TRBD1; abundance: -; CDR3nt: TGTGCCAGCAGCCGGTCGACAGGGGGCGCCGACAATGAGCAGTTCTTC; CDR3aa: CASSRSTGGADNEQFF
j_gene: TRBJ1-3; v_gene: TRBV27; d_gene: -; abundance: many; CDR3nt: TGTGCCAGCAGTCAGTATATTCCCGGGCTTAAAGGGAACACCATATATTTT; CDR3aa: CASSQYIPGLKGNTIYF
j_gene: TRBJ2-2; v_gene: TRBV28; d_gene: -; abundance: many; CDR3nt: TGTGCCAGCCGCTTCACCGGGGAGCTGTTTTTT; CDR3aa: CASRFTGELFF
j_gene: TRBJ2-7; v_gene: TRBV3-1; d_gene: -; abundance: many; CDR3nt: TGTGCCAGCAGCCATGGGATCGAGCAGTACTTC; CDR3aa: CASSHGIEQYF
j_gene: TRBJ2-2; v_gene: TRBV9; d_gene: -; abundance: few; CDR3nt: TGTGCCAGCAGCGTGGCCACGGGCAACACCGGGGAGCTGTTTTTT; CDR3aa: CASSVATGNTGELFF
j_gene: TRBJ2-2; v_gene: TRBV3-1; d_gene: -; abundance: once; CDR3nt: TGTGCCAGCAGCCAGGGGCCGGGGAACACCGGGGAGCTGTTTTTT; CDR3aa: CASSQGPGNTGELFF
j_gene: TRBJ2-1; v_gene: TRBV7-9; d_gene: -; abundance: many; CDR3nt: TGTGCCAGCAGCGCAATTTACCTGGTCGGGCAGTTCTTC; CDR3aa: CASSAIYLVGQFF
j_gene: TRBJ1-6; v_gene: TRBV6-6; d_gene: TRBD1; abundance: many; CDR3nt: TGTGCCAGCACCACCGGGACAGCCCATTCACCCCTCCACTTT; CDR3aa: CASTTGTAHSPLHF
j_gene: TRBJ2-2; v_gene: TRBV24-1; d_gene: -; abundance: many; CDR3nt: TGTGCCACCAGTGATTTGCAAGCGGGACACTCCAGGACCGGGGAGCTGTTTTTT; CDR3aa: CATSDLQAGHSRTGELFF
j_gene: TRBJ1-1; v_gene: TRBV15; d_gene: -; abundance: -; CDR3nt: TGTGCCACCAGCAGAGTGTCGACAGTGGCCACTGAAGCTTTCTTT; CDR3aa: CATSRVSTVATEAFF
j_gene: TRBJ2-2; v_gene: TRBV5-3; d_gene: TRBD2; abundance: few; CDR3nt: TGTGCCAGCGGATCTAGCGGGAAGAACACCGGGGAGCTGTTTTTT; CDR3aa: CASGSSGKNTGELFF
j_gene: TRBJ2-3; v_gene: TRBV7-2; d_gene: -; abundance: many; CDR3nt: TGTGCCAGCAGCCCTAGGCGCGGGCTAGCCGCAGATACGCAGTATTTT; CDR3aa: CASSPRRGLAADTQYF
j_gene: TRBJ2-5; v_gene: TRBV6-6; d_gene: -; abundance: -; CDR3nt: TGTGCCAGCAGTACGCCGAGGGTAGGAGAGACCCAGTACTTC; CDR3aa: CASSTPRVGETQYF
j_gene: TRBJ2-1; v_gene: TRBV28; d_gene: -; abundance: medium-sized; CDR3nt: TGTGCCAGCGGCGGGGCGGGATACAATGAGCAGTTCTTC; CDR3aa: CASGGAGYNEQFF
j_gene: TRBJ1-1; v_gene: TRBV12-3/TRBV12-4; d_gene: -; abundance: many; CDR3nt: TGTGCCAGCAGTCCTGGGGTTCCGACTGAAGCTTTCTTT; CDR3aa: CASSPGVPTEAFF
j_gene: TRBJ1-6; v_gene: TRBV6-5; d_gene: TRBD1; abundance: many; CDR3nt: TGTGCCAGCAGTCCTCGCTCGCCGGGACAGGGCTCACCCCTCCACTTT; CDR3aa: CASSPRSPGQGSPLHF
j_gene: TRBJ2-2; v_gene: TRBV11-2; d_gene: -; abundance: -; CDR3nt: TGTGCCAGCAGCTTAGATGCGGTGTTTGGGGAGCTGTTTTTT; CDR3aa: CASSLDAVFGELFF
j_gene: TRBJ1-2; v_gene: TRBV5-1; d_gene: TRBD1; abundance: many; CDR3nt: TGCGCCAGCAGCCCACGGGACAGGGTGGGCTACACCTTC; CDR3aa: CASSPRDRVGYTF
j_gene: TRBJ1-2; v_gene: TRBV20-1; d_gene: -; abundance: many; CDR3nt: TGCAGTGCTTCTCGGACAGACTCCTATGGCTACACCTTC; CDR3aa: CSASRTDSYGYTF
j_gene: TRBJ2-3; v_gene: TRBV9; d_gene: TRBD2; abundance: many; CDR3nt: TGTGCCAGCAGCGAGCTAGGTGGACTAGCGGGGGGCACAGATACGCAGTATTTT; CDR3aa: CASSELGGLAGGTDTQYF
j_gene: TRBJ1-1; v_gene: TRBV2; d_gene: TRBD1; abundance: many; CDR3nt: TGTGCCAGCAGGACAGGGGGTATTGAAGCTTTCTTT; CDR3aa: CASRTGGIEAFF
j_gene: TRBJ2-2; v_gene: TRBV7-9; d_gene: -; abundance: many; CDR3nt: TGTGCCAGCAGGCGAACCACGGGAACCGGGGAGCTGTTTTTT; CDR3aa: CASRRTTGTGELFF
j_gene: TRBJ2-7; v_gene: TRBV11-2; d_gene: -; abundance: many; CDR3nt: TGTGCCAGCAGCCACCGAGGGGGGTGGATGGGATACGAGCAGTACTTC; CDR3aa: CASSHRGGWMGYEQYF
j_gene: TRBJ1-2; v_gene: TRBV19; d_gene: -; abundance: -; CDR3nt: TGTGCCAGTAGTACGAGGTATTACTATGGCTACACCTTC; CDR3aa: CASSTRYYYGYTF
j_gene: TRBJ2-7; v_gene: TRBV7-8; d_gene: -; abundance: many; CDR3nt: TGTGCCAGCAGCTTAGGTACTATCACTAGCAACGAGCAGTACTTC; CDR3aa: CASSLGTITSNEQYF
j_gene: TRBJ2-2; v_gene: TRBV7-6; d_gene: -; abundance: many; CDR3nt: TGTGCCAGCAGCTTTGGTCAGAAAAAGAACACCGGGGAGCTGTTTTTT; CDR3aa: CASSFGQKKNTGELFF
j_gene: TRBJ1-2; v_gene: TRBV13; d_gene: -; abundance: -; CDR3nt: TGTGCCAGCAGCTCAGCCACAGGACCCACAGGCTATGGCTACACCTTC; CDR3aa: CASSSATGPTGYGYTF
j_gene: TRBJ2-2; v_gene: TRBV5-1; d_gene: -; abundance: many; CDR3nt: TGCGCCAGCAGATTAGTCCTTCCTGGCACCGGGGAGCTGTTTTTT; CDR3aa: CASRLVLPGTGELFF
j_gene: TRBJ2-7; v_gene: TRBV6-6; d_gene: -; abundance: many; CDR3nt: TGTGCCAGCAGTTACTCAGGCCAGGGCACCTACGAGCAGTACTTC; CDR3aa: CASSYSGQGTYEQYF
j_gene: TRBJ2-1; v_gene: TRBV5-4; d_gene: TRBD2; abundance: -; CDR3nt: TGTGCCAGCAGCCCTCTAACGGGAGGGCCCGGTGAGCAGTTCTTC; CDR3aa: CASSPLTGGPGEQFF
j_gene: TRBJ2-5; v_gene: TRBV24-1; d_gene: -; abundance: many; CDR3nt: TGTGCCACCAGTGATTTAAGGGTCGGGCAAGAGACCCAGTACTTC; CDR3aa: CATSDLRVGQETQYF
j_gene: TRBJ2-7; v_gene: TRBV5-6; d_gene: -; abundance: many; CDR3nt: TGTGCCAGCAGTTGGGGGTCGGCAGGGACTTCCTACGAGCAGTACTTC; CDR3aa: CASSWGSAGTSYEQYF
j_gene: TRBJ2-1; v_gene: TRBV19; d_gene: TRBD2; abundance: many; CDR3nt: TGTGCCAGTAGTATAGACCCGACCGGGACTAGGGGGTCCTACAATGAGCAGTTCTTC; CDR3aa: CASSIDPTGTRGSYNEQFF